Presented here are 29 T cell receptor beta chains from one specimen sequenced in a study of blood T cell repertoires in COVID-19. Measured with immunoSEQ multiplex PCR; TCRdb has only the in-frame clones, and not every one. This sample has almost 35,000 clones, with approximately 89% found just once. Sequenced material: peripheral blood. These receptors were obtained from a man aged 60 to 69 with active COVID-19.

This chain connects TRBV5-1 to TRBJ2-2, with 7 bases aligning to TRBD1. There are 17 residues in the CDR3. CDR1 and CDR2 (germline): SGHRS, YFSETQ. Germline trimming cut 3 bases from V and 7 bases from J; bases unmatched to any gene: 15. The CDR3 spells CASSSEPAGGEGGELFF. The CDR3 DNA reads as TGCGCCAGCAGCTCGGAACCGGCAGGGGGTGAGGGCGGGGAGCTGTTTTTT.

V and J are TRBV6-5 and TRBJ2-7, with 8 bases matching TRBD2. The CDR3 covers 14 residues. V dropped 10 bases and J dropped 3; count of bases not matched to a gene: 11. Germline V CDR1 and CDR2: MNHEY, SVGAGI. CDR3 region: CATQVGTRVYEQYF. The CDR3, as DNA: TGTGCCACCCAAGTTGGGACTAGGGTCTACGAGCAGTACTTC.

V usage is TRBV29-1 and J usage is TRBJ2-7; 11 positions agree with TRBD1. CDR1 is SQVTM and CDR2 is ANQGSEA in the germline V gene. The ends lost 5 bases at V and 3 bases at J; junction bases unmatched: 9. This CDR3 spans 15 amino acids. The CDR3 loop reads CSVRSGGQGDYEQYF. The CDR3, as DNA: TGCAGCGTTCGGTCAGGGGGACAGGGGGACTACGAGCAGTACTTC.

The V and J genes are TRBV14 and TRBJ1-6; D not resolved. Germline V CDR1 and CDR2: SGHDN, FVKESK. The V and J ends lost 8 bases and 10 bases respectively, with 9 bases between them. The CDR3 extends over 11 amino acids. The CDR3 region has the DNA TGTGCCAGCCTCGGCGGCTCACCCCTCCACTTT. This encodes CASLGGSPLHF.

The chain carries TRBV5-8 and TRBJ1-2; D unclear. The CDR3 runs to 12 residues. With 0 bases removed from V and 8 bases from J, the gap between germline ends came to 8 bases. CDR1 and CDR2 (germline): SGHTS, YDEGEE. CDR3 DNA sequence: TGTGCCAGCAGCTTGGGGACGGGGGGCTACACCTTC. Residues: CASSLGTGGYTF.

The chain joins TRBV11-2 to TRBJ2-1; 7 bases agree with TRBD2. With 1 base clipped from V and 9 bases from J, the junction kept 15 bases outside the gene matches. This CDR3 is 17 amino acids long. Germline CDR1 SGHAT, CDR2 FQNNGV. The CDR3 DNA reads TGTGCCAGCAGCTTAGGCGGGAGAGTTGGACCGTTGGGTGAGCAGTTCTTC. It encodes CASSLGGRVGPLGEQFF.

This clone was seen just once. The CDR3 is CAWSLLASSYNEQFF. CDR3 DNA: TGTGCCTGGAGCCTTCTGGCTAGCTCCTACAATGAGCAGTTCTTC. The chain carries TRBV30 and TRBJ2-1; D is undetermined. V was shortened by 3 bases and J by 0 bases, with 12 bases between the two germline ends. The CDR3 has 15 residues. Germline values: CDR1 GTSNPN, CDR2 SVGIG (reference sequence). Looking up the rest from reference TRBV30 and TRBJ2-1 gives the full variable domain: SQTIHQWPATLVQPVGSPLSLECTVEGTSNPNLYWYRQAAGRGLQLLFYSVGIGQISSEVPQNLSASRPQDRQFILSSKKLLLSDSGFYLCAWSLLASSYNEQFFGPGTRLTVL.

The rearrangement joins TRBV2 to TRBJ2-7; 8 bases align to TRBD1. Unmatched junction bases numbered 8, after V lost 6 bases and J lost 1 base. Germline V lookup: CDR1 SNHLY, CDR2 FYNNEI. This CDR3 contains 15 residues. This CDR3 is CASRGAGTGSYEQYF. The CDR3 nucleotides read TGTGCCAGCAGAGGGGCCGGGACAGGATCCTACGAGCAGTACTTC.

The table lists this clone with a few counts. This chain connects TRBV28 to TRBJ2-7; 7 nucleotides align to TRBD1. The V gene's germline CDR1 is MDHEN and CDR2 SYDVKM. Trimming cost V 6 bases and J 7 bases; bases outside gene matches: 18. The CDR3 consists of 16 residues. This CDR3 reads CASSEALGQVRGEQYF. DNA of the CDR3: TGTGCCAGCAGCGAGGCCCTCGGACAGGTGAGGGGAGAGCAGTACTTC.

This chain connects TRBV19 to TRBJ2-7, with TRBD2 matching over 7 bases. This CDR3 is built from 15 residues. Germline CDR1 is LNHDA and CDR2 is SQIVND (reference sequence). Trimming took 5 bases from V and 0 from J; bases not matched to a gene: 7. The CDR3 DNA sequence: TGTGCCAGTAGTCTCTGGGGCGGGAGCTCCTACGAGCAGTACTTC. The encoded protein is CASSLWGGSSYEQYF.

The chain links TRBV6-5 to TRBJ2-2; the D gene is possibly TRBD2 (6 bases). Germline CDR1 MNHEY, CDR2 SVGAGI. CDR3 size: 16 residues. V dropped 2 bases and J dropped 1 base, with 11 bases sitting between them. The CDR3 loop is CASSYLSGLNTGELFF. In nucleotides, the CDR3 is TGTGCCAGCAGTTACCTAAGCGGGTTGAACACCGGGGAGCTGTTTTTT.

This rearrangement joins TRBV9 to TRBJ2-1, with 7 bases aligning to TRBD2. The germline gives CDR1 SGDLS, CDR2 YYNGEE. V lost 3 bases to trimming and J lost 9 bases; unmatched junction nucleotides: 9. The CDR3 covers 14 residues. The CDR3: CASSAGLVDGEQFF. The CDR3 coding sequence is TGTGCCAGCAGCGCTGGACTAGTGGACGGTGAGCAGTTCTTC.

The V gene is TRBV19, the J gene TRBJ1-2; 9 bases line up with TRBD1. CDR3 length: 14 amino acids. Germline V gene data show CDR1 as LNHDA and CDR2 as SQIVND (reference sequence). V was clipped by 7 bases and J by 8 bases; unmatched bases: 11. The CDR3 loop is CASTIQGASGGYTF. CDR3 coding DNA: TGTGCCAGTACCATACAGGGGGCGAGTGGCGGCTACACCTTC.

The chain employs TRBV5-5 and TRBJ2-1; 7 bases fit TRBD2. This CDR3 spans 16 amino acids. Germline V gene lookup returns CDR1 SGHKS and CDR2 YYEKEE (reference sequence). The V and J ends lost 3 bases and 5 bases, in that order; junction bases with no gene match: 11. In nucleotides, the CDR3 is TGTGCCAGCAGCTCTTGGACTAGGGCGAGGAACAATGAGCAGTTCTTC. Protein: CASSSWTRARNNEQFF.

This chain connects TRBV29-1 to TRBJ1-1; TRBD1 matches at 7 bases. J gave up 4 bases and V 5 bases, and 7 bases lay outside the gene matches. Germline V lookup: CDR1 SQVTM, CDR2 ANQGSEA. CDR3 size: 13 residues. In nucleotides, the CDR3 is TGCAGCGTTAGCGACAGGGACGGCACTGAAGCTTTCTTT. Its protein is CSVSDRDGTEAFF.

The chain recombines TRBV7-8 with TRBJ1-2, with D possibly TRBD1 on 6 matching bases. The V and J ends lost 4 bases and 2 bases respectively, with 14 bases between them. The CDR3 is 15 residues long. Germline CDR1 is SGHVS and CDR2 is FQNEAQ. This CDR3 reads CASSSEGGMNYGYTF. In DNA, the CDR3 is TGTGCCAGCAGCTCCGAGGGGGGGATGAACTATGGCTACACCTTC.

The chain is built from TRBV28 and TRBJ1-5; D is possibly TRBD1 (5 bases). CDR3 length: 17 residues. The V gene lost 3 bases and the J gene lost 3 bases, with 18 bases spanning the gap. Germline values: CDR1 MDHEN, CDR2 SYDVKM. In DNA, the CDR3 is TGTGCCAGCAGTTTCGGCGTCGGCAGGGCGAACAATCAGCCCCAGCATTTT. Residues: CASSFGVGRANNQPQHF.

This clone was seen only once. This sequence joins TRBV1 and TRBJ2-3; TRBD2, the table's D call, was not compared with the DNA. TRBV1 is a pseudogene locus. The CDR3 loop spans 15 amino acids. CDR3 in amino acids: CTSSQAGTSVDTQYF. CDR3 nucleotide sequence: TGCACCAGCAGCCAAGCGGGGACTAGCGTGGATACGCAGTATTTT.

This sequence joins TRBV3-1 (or the pseudogene TRBV3-2) and TRBJ2-7; the D gene is possibly TRBD1 (8 bases). Germline CDR1 is LGHDT and CDR2 is YNNKEL (reference sequence). Deletions cut 3 bases from V and 2 bases from J, with 26 bases between. There are 19 residues in the CDR3. The CDR3 DNA follows: TGTGCCAGCAGCCAGGGGACAGGAGGGAGGGAAATTGGCACCTACGAGCAGTACTTC. It codes for CASSQGTGGREIGTYEQYF.

The rearrangement uses TRBV2 and TRBJ1-3, with D tentatively TRBD1 (5 bases). V lost 5 bases and J 3 bases, leaving 17 bases between the germline ends. CDR3 length: 16 amino acids. Germline-derived CDR1 and CDR2 are SNHLY and FYNNEI. CDR3 sequence: CASSPGLGQNGNTIYF. The CDR3 bases are TGTGCCAGCAGTCCAGGCCTGGGGCAAAATGGAAACACCATATATTTT.

This chain connects TRBV19 to TRBJ2-3, with D perhaps TRBD2 (6 bases). Deletions cut 0 bases from V and 5 bases from J, with 15 bases between. The germline gives CDR1 LNHDA, CDR2 SQIVND (reference sequence). The CDR3 extends over 16 amino acids. The CDR3 protein is CASSIDPGVIGDTQYF. CDR3 sequence (DNA): TGTGCCAGTAGTATAGATCCGGGGGTCATCGGAGATACGCAGTATTTT.

In its sample, this clone was seen once. The rearrangement uses TRBV5-1 and TRBJ2-7, with a possible D match to TRBD1 (6 bases). The germline gives CDR1 SGHRS, CDR2 YFSETQ. The ends were cut back, 0 bases at V and 5 bases at J, with 12 bases in the middle. The CDR3 length is 14 residues. The CDR3 is CASSLVTGSHEQYF. The DNA for the CDR3 is TGCGCCAGCAGCTTGGTTACAGGGTCCCACGAGCAGTACTTC.

This clone turned up a few times. V is TRBV7-6 and J is TRBJ2-1, with TRBD2 identical over 8 bases. The CDR3 loop spans 15 amino acids. Losses at the gene ends were 1 base for V and 4 bases for J; bases not matched to a gene: 3. CDR1 is SGHVS, CDR2 FNYEAQ, per germline. The CDR3 DNA reads as TGTGCCAGCAGCTTAGATCCTAGCGGGTACAATGAGCAGTTCTTC. Its protein is CASSLDPSGYNEQFF.

As regards this clone: At one end, the junction sequence differs from germline, possibly due to a read error. Other DNA sequences in this specimen translate into the identical CDR3. V usage is TRBV7-9 and J usage is TRBJ2-7, with TRBD2 matching over 7 bases. Germline V gene sequence: CDR1 SEHNR, CDR2 FQNEAQ (reference sequence). This CDR3 has 15 residues. Written as DNA, the CDR3 is TGTGCCAGCGCTGGCCCGGCGGGAGTCTCCTACGAGCAATACTTC. This codes for CASAGPAGVSYEQYF.

The chain employs TRBV4-1 and TRBJ2-6, with TRBD1 matching over 9 bases. The CDR3 extends over 18 amino acids. Unmatched junction bases numbered 8, after V lost 2 bases and J lost 3 bases. CDR1 is MGHRA, CDR2 YSYEKL, per germline. Here the CDR3 reads CASSQSGQGRVGANVLTF. CDR3 sequence (DNA): TGCGCCAGCAGCCAATCAGGACAGGGGCGGGTTGGGGCCAACGTCCTGACTTTC.

The chain is built from TRBV18 and TRBJ1-2; 8 bases line up with TRBD1. This CDR3 region has 17 residues. Per germline, CDR1 KGHSH and CDR2 LQKENI. V shed 3 bases and J 4 bases; nucleotides not matched to a gene: 13. CDR3: CASSPRTGGGISYGYTF. CDR3 nucleotides: TGTGCCAGCTCACCCCGTACAGGGGGGGGAATAAGCTATGGCTACACCTTC.

The V call is TRBV28, the J call TRBJ2-1; 8 nucleotides agree with TRBD1. V lost 8 bases and J lost 9; bases outside the gene matches: 9. This CDR3 region has 13 residues. The germline CDR1 and CDR2 sequences are MDHEN and SYDVKM. CDR3 region: CASGDRGSGEQFF. The CDR3 bases are TGTGCCAGCGGTGACAGGGGCTCGGGTGAGCAGTTCTTC.

This clone was detected a few times. The chain is built from TRBV6-5 and TRBJ2-7, with a possible D match to TRBD2 (5 bases). CDR3 length equals 14 residues. Trimming took 5 bases from V and 4 from J, leaving 15 bases between them. Germline assignment: CDR1 MNHEY and CDR2 SVGAGI. Written as DNA, the CDR3 is TGTGCCAGCAGTCGGGAAGGGATTGGGTACGAGCAGTACTTC. Residues: CASSREGIGYEQYF.

This chain connects TRBV18 to TRBJ2-7, with TRBD2 matching over 7 bases. The CDR3 runs to 15 residues. CDR1 is KGHSH and CDR2 is LQKENI in the germline V gene. Unmatched junction bases numbered 11, after V lost 6 bases and J lost 3 bases. This CDR3 reads CASSPGGGPFYEQYF. The CDR3 nucleotides read TGTGCCAGCTCCCCGGGGGGAGGGCCTTTCTACGAGCAGTACTTC.